This T cell receptor beta chain was sequenced during a study of blood T cell repertoires in COVID-19. Study overall: Some COVID-19 samples were acute and others convalescent; all came from the United States, Italy and Spain. PBMCs, B-cell-depleted T cells, or T cells were the source of the cDNA or gDNA that made up the material.

Per the study methods: Counts of nucleated cells, estimated from reference gene primer amplification, were obtained. Sequencing was performed with immunoSEQ multiplex PCR; in TCRdb, only in-frame clones are kept and a portion is missing. V and J calls plus clone size are reproduced from that table; the DNA served to infer D and trimming. The repertoire includes 70,000 to 95,000 clones, 70% to 90% of them detected once, and 10% to 15% sits in the top ten. The CDR3 contains 15 residues. Germline lookup yields CDR1 SNHLY and CDR2 FYNNEI. Trimming cost V 6 bases and J 5 bases, with 16 bases left between them.

Sequencing was performed on peripheral blood. The rearrangement links TRBV2 to TRBJ1-4, with a weak D call TRBD1 (5 bases). The receptor was derived from a woman between 65 and 79 years old with active or convalescent COVID-19. CDR3 nucleotide sequence: TGTGCCAGCAGCCAGGGCGGCGGAAGGAATGAAAAACTGTTTTTT. Encoded protein: CASSQGGGRNEKLFF.